A single sample is the source of the 21 T cell receptor beta chains below, sequenced in a study of radiation and T cells in renal cell carcinoma. Sequencing was performed with immunoSEQ multiplex PCR; in TCRdb, only in-frame clones are kept and a portion is missing. The table includes about 59,000 clones, over 70% detected once. Indicated time point: baseline pretreatment blood. Sample treatment: 15 Gy SBRT to primary tumor, nephrectomy 4 weeks later. Specimen: blood, collected from a patient whose treatment included radiotherapy and nephrectomy. The receptor set was obtained from a man aged 60 to 69 with renal cell carcinoma.

The CDR3 sequence is CASSMPGLVNEQFF. The CDR3 DNA is TGTGCCAGTAGTATGCCGGGACTAGTCAATGAGCAGTTCTTC. The V gene is TRBV19, the J gene TRBJ2-1; 8 nucleotides align to TRBD2. The V and J ends lost 3 bases and 6 bases, in that order; junction bases with no gene match: 4. The CDR3 has 14 amino acids. CDR1 and CDR2 (germline): LNHDA, SQIVND (reference sequence).

This clone was recorded once. The chain has TRBV2 and TRBJ2-7; 7 bases fit TRBD2. Germline-derived CDR1 and CDR2 are SNHLY and FYNNEI. The V segment lost 7 bases and the J segment 0 bases; nucleotides outside the gene matches: 3. The CDR3 totals 13 residues. The CDR3 is CASTWDYSYEQYV. In nucleotides, the CDR3 is TGTGCCAGCACCTGGGACTACTCCTACGAGCAGTACGTC.

This clone came up a few times. The chain uses TRBV10-3 and TRBJ2-7; TRBD1 is a possible D gene (5 bases). The germline V gene encodes CDR1 ENHRY and CDR2 SYGVKD. The CDR3 sequence is 12 residues long. Trimming stripped 4 bases from V and 7 bases from J, with 11 bases between. The CDR3 reads CAISVSQGEQYF. CDR3 bases: TGTGCCATCAGTGTTTCTCAGGGTGAGCAGTACTTC.

The V and J genes are TRBV5-1 and TRBJ2-7; D is undetermined. Germline V gene lookup returns CDR1 SGHRS and CDR2 YFSETQ. V lost 0 bases to trimming and J lost 0 bases, with 10 bases between them. This CDR3 spans 15 amino acids. CDR3 nucleotide sequence: TGCGCCAGCAGCTTGGACACCTACAACTCCTACGAGCAGTACGTC. This gives the protein CASSLDTYNSYEQYV.

The rearrangement uses TRBV19 and TRBJ2-3; D is uncertain. There are 11 residues in the CDR3. Germline CDR1 is LNHDA and CDR2 is SQIVND (reference sequence). V was clipped by 3 bases and J by 5 bases, with 3 bases between them. The CDR3: CASSMGDTQYF. The CDR3 DNA reads as TGTGCCAGTAGTATGGGAGATACGCAGTATTTT.

The chain recombines TRBV11-2 with TRBJ2-7, with 9 bases that match TRBD1. The CDR3 length is 16 residues. V gave up 2 bases and J gave up 7 bases; unmatched junction bases: 12. Germline V gives CDR1 SGHAT, CDR2 FQNNGV. The CDR3 nucleotides are TGTGCCAGCAGCTTATTGGGGACAGGGAGTTCTGGTGAGCAGTACTTC. It specifies CASSLLGTGSSGEQYF.

The rearrangement joins TRBV27 to TRBJ1-1, with D possibly being TRBD1 (6 bases). This CDR3 region has 16 residues. Trimming took 4 bases from V and 5 from J, leaving 20 bases between them. CDR1 is MNHEY, CDR2 SMNVEV, per germline (reference sequence). CDR3 DNA sequence: TGTGCCAGCAGTTCCCATTGGACAGTGGCATTAACTGAAGCTTTCTTT. Protein product: CASSSHWTVALTEAFF.

This clone is termed medium-sized. V usage is TRBV2 and J usage is TRBJ2-1, with a tentative D call TRBD2 (6 bases). CDR3 length equals 14 residues. V shed 8 bases and J shed 5 bases, with 16 bases lying between them. Germline CDR1 reads SNHLY; CDR2 reads FYNNEI. CDR3 residues: CASLRVVADNEQFF. DNA for the CDR3: TGTGCCAGCCTCCGTGTGGTAGCGGACAATGAGCAGTTCTTC.

The V gene is TRBV30, the J gene TRBJ1-4, with D unresolved. The CDR3 extends over 14 amino acids. Trimming left V 0 bases short and J 7 bases short, with 12 bases between. Germline V lookup: CDR1 GTSNPN, CDR2 SVGIG (reference sequence). CDR3 loop: CAWSVHGEGEKLFF. For the CDR3, the DNA is TGTGCCTGGAGTGTACATGGGGAAGGTGAAAAACTGTTTTTT.

This clone was observed a single time. The chain couples TRBV16 to TRBJ1-2; TRBD1 matches 9 bases. V dropped 4 bases and J dropped 1; count of bases not matched to a gene: 10. CDR3 size: 17 residues. Germline lookup yields CDR1 KGHSY and CDR2 FQNENV. CDR3 nucleotide sequence: TGTGCCAGCAGCCCCCTGAAGGGACAGGGAGGTAACTATGGCTACACCTTC. Translation gives CASSPLKGQGGNYGYTF. Filled out from reference TRBV16 and TRBJ1-2, the complete variable domain reads GEEVAQTPKHLVRGEGQKAKLYCAPIKGHSYVFWYQQVLKNEFKFLISFQNENVFDETGMPKERFSAKCLPNSPCSLEIQATKLEDSAVYFCASSPLKGQGGNYGYTFGSGTRLTVV.

The chain joins TRBV23-1 to TRBJ1-6, with 9 nucleotides matching TRBD1. TRBV23-1 is labeled an ORF, and its function is uncertain. CDR3 length: 17 amino acids. V was clipped by 6 bases and J by 10 bases; unmatched bases: 16. The CDR3 nucleotides read TGCGCCAGCAGGCCCCTAAATCCGGGACAGGGAGGATCACCCCTCCACTTT. Encoded protein: CASRPLNPGQGGSPLHF.

The genes are TRBV5-1 and TRBJ2-5; D is unclear. The end of the DNA aligns better with TRBJ2-7, so the J call may be wrong. Germline CDR1 SGHRS, CDR2 YFSETQ. The CDR3 sequence is 18 residues long. CDR3 DNA: TGCGCCAGCAGCTTGTTCCCCGCGGACCGGGCTTCCCTCTACGAGCAGTACTTC. Protein product: CASSLFPADRASLYEQYF.

V is TRBV28 and J is TRBJ2-7, with TRBD2 matching 12 bases. The CDR3 spans 16 residues. V lost 3 bases to trimming and J lost 3 bases; unmatched junction nucleotides: 6. Per germline, CDR1 MDHEN and CDR2 SYDVKM. The CDR3 here is CASSLGRTSGNYEQYV. CDR3 nucleotides: TGTGCCAGCAGTTTGGGTCGGACTAGCGGGAACTACGAGCAGTACGTC.

This chain joins TRBV9 and TRBJ1-3; D gene uncertain. The germline V gene encodes CDR1 SGDLS and CDR2 YYNGEE. CDR3 length equals 15 residues. V gave up 4 bases and J gave up 0 bases, with 11 bases separating them. CDR3 sequence reads: CASSPGQASGNTIYF. CDR3 coding DNA: TGTGCCAGCAGCCCTGGGCAGGCCTCTGGAAACACCATATATTTT.

The rearrangement links TRBV20-1 to TRBJ2-7; 7 bases line up with TRBD1. V was clipped by 3 bases and J by 6 bases; unmatched bases: 2. The germline V gene encodes CDR1 DFQATT and CDR2 SNEGSKA (reference sequence). The CDR3 has 11 residues. CDR3 nucleotides: TGCAGTGCTAGGACAGGGTCCGAGCAGTACTTC. It codes for CSARTGSEQYF.

This clone appeared once. The CDR3 spells CASSFGQGEGKTEAFF. The CDR3 DNA follows: TGTGCCAGCAGCTTCGGACAGGGGGAAGGGAAGACTGAAGCTTTCTTT. The V and J genes are TRBV11-3 and TRBJ1-1; 10 nucleotides agree with TRBD1. CDR3 length: 16 residues. Germline values: CDR1 SGHNT, CDR2 YENEEA. Trimming removed 3 bases from V and 5 bases from J; junction bases left unmatched: 9.

The chain couples TRBV7-3 to TRBJ2-2, with a possible D match to TRBD2 (6 bases). CDR1 SGHTA and CDR2 FQGTGA come from the germline V gene. The ends were cut back, 6 bases at V and 7 bases at J, with 12 bases in the middle. The CDR3 length is 13 residues. CDR3 nucleotide sequence: TGTGCCAGCAGTCGACTAGTTGGCGGGGAGCTGTTTTTT. Residues: CASSRLVGGELFF.

This chain links TRBV6-4 with TRBJ2-2, with TRBD2 matching over 7 bases. The J segment lost 4 bases and the V segment lost 7 bases, leaving 6 bases of the junction unmatched. The CDR3 is 14 residues long. CDR1 and CDR2 (germline): MRHNA, SNTAGT. This CDR3 reads CASTIVAGTGELFF. CDR3 in DNA: TGTGCCAGCACGATAGTAGCGGGCACCGGGGAGCTGTTTTTT.

Only a few counts were recorded for this clone. The genes are TRBV30 and TRBJ1-2; 7 bases match TRBD1. The J segment lost 4 bases and the V segment lost 1 base, leaving 3 bases of the junction unmatched. Germline V gives CDR1 GTSNPN, CDR2 SVGIG (reference sequence). The CDR3 is made up of 13 amino acids. In DNA, the CDR3 is TGTGCCTGGAGTGGGACAGGACCCTATGGCTACACCTTC. This sequence encodes CAWSGTGPYGYTF.

This chain joins TRBV19 and TRBJ1-5; 7 nucleotides match TRBD1. This CDR3 has 16 residues. V shed 3 bases and J 6 bases; nucleotides not matched to a gene: 11. The germline V gene has CDR1 LNHDA and CDR2 SQIVND (reference sequence). The CDR3 is CASSIRGQGVFQPQHF. For the CDR3, the DNA is TGTGCCAGTAGTATCCGGGGGCAGGGGGTTTTTCAGCCCCAGCATTTT.

The chain uses TRBV4-3 and TRBJ1-1; D remains unclear. V was shortened by 4 bases and J by 1 base, with 7 bases between the two germline ends. This CDR3 has 13 amino acids. CDR1 and CDR2 from the germline V gene are LGHNA and YSLEER. In nucleotides, the CDR3 is TGCGCCAGCAGCCCGGACCCGAACACTGAAGCTTTCTTT. It encodes CASSPDPNTEAFF.